The 21 T cell receptor beta chains below come from one sample, sequenced in a study of blood T cell repertoires in COVID-19. Using immunoSEQ multiplex PCR, the repertoire was profiled, and TCRdb retains in-frame clones only, with some absent. The profile shows around 55,000 clones, roughly 85% of them singletons. The sequencing sample was made of peripheral blood. These receptors were obtained from a human donor in a cohort sampled during active COVID-19.

By share, this clone counts as medium-sized. This chain joins TRBV9 and TRBJ2-5, with 7 bases that match TRBD2. CDR1 SGDLS and CDR2 YYNGEE come from the germline V gene. The CDR3 sequence is 15 residues long. After removal of 0 bases from V and 1 base from J, the junction contained 3 bases not matched to a gene. CDR3 DNA: TGTGCCAGCAGCGTAGGAGGGAGGGCCCAAGAGACCCAGTACTTC. Its protein is CASSVGGRAQETQYF. The whole variable domain, filled in from reference TRBV9 and TRBJ2-5, reads DSGVTQTPKHLITATGQRVTLRCSPRSGDLSVYWYQQSLDQGLQFLIQYYNGEERAKGNILERFSAQQFPDLHSELNLSSLELGDSALYFCASSVGGRAQETQYFGPGTRLLVL.

V is TRBV10-3 and J is TRBJ2-4; perhaps TRBD2 as D (5 bases). V was shortened by 0 bases and J by 8 bases, with 11 bases between the two germline ends. The CDR3 totals 14 residues. The germline V gene has CDR1 ENHRY and CDR2 SYGVKD. The CDR3 DNA sequence: TGTGCCATCAGTGAGTCGACTATTGAGGACATTCAGTACTTC. The encoded protein is CAISESTIEDIQYF.

This clone has just a few counts. The chain joins TRBV7-2 to TRBJ2-7; 10 bases align to TRBD2. Germline V CDR1 and CDR2: SGHTA, FQGNSA. V lost 1 base to trimming and J lost 7 bases; unmatched junction nucleotides: 7. CDR3 length: 15 amino acids. CDR3: CASSLGPLAGVEQYF. DNA for the CDR3: TGTGCCAGCAGCTTAGGGCCCCTAGCGGGAGTTGAGCAGTACTTC.

This chain connects TRBV10-2 to TRBJ1-6; D perhaps matches TRBD1 (6 bases). The CDR3 totals 15 residues. The V end was cut by 5 bases, the J end by 10 bases, with 18 bases between. The germline V gene has CDR1 WSHSY and CDR2 SAAADI. The CDR3 DNA reads as TGCGCCAGCAGTCCTATACAGGGAAGGATATCACCCCTCCACTTT. Translated: CASSPIQGRISPLHF.

This clone occurred once. The chain recombines TRBV19 with TRBJ2-1, with TRBD2 identical over 10 bases. Germline V CDR1 and CDR2: LNHDA, SQIVND (reference sequence). V shed 9 bases and J 7 bases; nucleotides not matched to a gene: 6. The CDR3 spans 13 residues. The CDR3 bases are TGTGCCAGCGCTAGCGGGAGAGGAAATGAGCAGTTCTTC. It is translated as CASASGRGNEQFF.

This chain joins TRBV9 and TRBJ2-7; TRBD2 matches at 8 bases. Germline V lookup: CDR1 SGDLS, CDR2 YYNGEE. The CDR3 has 15 residues. V was clipped by 1 base and J by 3 bases; unmatched bases: 6. The CDR3 loop is CASSVLAGGIYEQYF. The CDR3 DNA reads TGTGCCAGCAGCGTATTGGCGGGAGGTATCTACGAGCAGTACTTC.

The chain is built from TRBV5-1 and TRBJ1-5; D is undetermined. V dropped 4 bases and J dropped 5 bases, with 16 bases sitting between them. The CDR3 totals 15 residues. Germline-derived CDR1 and CDR2 are SGHRS and YFSETQ. This chain's CDR3 is CASSPGGDADQPQHF. CDR3 DNA: TGCGCCAGCAGCCCGGGAGGAGATGCGGATCAGCCCCAGCATTTT.

This clone appeared a single time. The chain employs TRBV5-1 and TRBJ2-1, with 7 bases lining up with TRBD2. This CDR3 spans 16 amino acids. Germline V lookup: CDR1 SGHRS, CDR2 YFSETQ. The J segment lost 1 base and the V segment lost 4 bases, leaving 8 bases of the junction unmatched. DNA for the CDR3: TGCGCCAGCAGCCCCCCTAGCGGAGGGTCCTACAATGAGCAGTTCTTC. Its protein product is CASSPPSGGSYNEQFF.

The rearrangement joins TRBV3-1 (or the pseudogene TRBV3-2) to TRBJ2-5; the D is unclear. The V gene lost 0 bases and the J gene lost 2 bases, with 10 bases spanning the gap. The length of the CDR3 is 15 residues. The germline CDR1 and CDR2 sequences are LGHDT and YNNKEL (reference sequence). Here the CDR3 reads CASSQDGQKQETQYF. The CDR3 DNA reads as TGTGCCAGCAGCCAAGATGGCCAGAAGCAAGAGACCCAGTACTTC.

The chain combines TRBV5-1 with TRBJ2-5; no reliable D call. Germline CDR1 and CDR2: SGHRS and YFSETQ. Trimming stripped 1 base from V and 5 bases from J, with 12 bases between. The CDR3 has 14 residues. In DNA, the CDR3 is TGCGCCAGCAGCTTGATCGCAGGCCCCGAGACCCAGTACTTC. This translates into CASSLIAGPETQYF.

A few counts support this clone. CDR3 residues: CASSFVQVYEQYF. In DNA form, the CDR3 reads TGTGCCAGCAGCTTCGTACAGGTATACGAGCAGTACTTC. The chain is built from TRBV11-2 and TRBJ2-7, with a weak D call TRBD1 (5 bases). The CDR3 has 13 amino acids. With 3 bases removed from V and 4 bases from J, the gap between germline ends came to 10 bases. The V gene's germline CDR1 is SGHAT and CDR2 FQNNGV.

The genes are TRBV5-1 and TRBJ2-2; unclear D gene. Per the germline V gene, CDR1 is SGHRS and CDR2 is YFSETQ. CDR3 size: 15 residues. V was cut by 2 bases and J by 1 base, with 9 bases left in between. This CDR3 is CASSLFRENTGELFF. CDR3 sequence (DNA): TGCGCCAGCAGCTTATTCCGAGAGAACACCGGGGAGCTGTTTTTT. The entire variable domain, with the rest obtained from reference TRBV5-1 and TRBJ2-2, is as follows: KAGVTQTPRYLIKTRGQQVTLSCSPISGHRSVSWYQQTPGQGLQFLFEYFSETQRNKGNFPGRFSGRQFSNSRSEMNVSTLELGDSALYLCASSLFRENTGELFFGEGSRLTVL.

On this clone itself: Germline is not matched at one junction end, which may reflect a read error. The V gene is TRBV28, the J gene TRBJ2-7; D is possibly TRBD2 (5 bases). This CDR3 is built from 13 residues. Germline CDR1 and CDR2: MDHEN and SYDVKM. The chain's CDR3 is CASSLWETYEQYF. CDR3 DNA: TGTGCCAGCAGTCTATGGGAGACCTACGAGCAGTACTTC. The whole variable domain, filled in from reference TRBV28 and TRBJ2-7, reads DVKVTQSSRYLVKRTGEKVFLECVQDMDHENMFWYRQDPGLGLRLIYFSYDVKMKEKGDIPEGYSVSREKKERFSLILESASTNQTSMYLCASSLWETYEQYFGPGTRLTVT.

This chain uses TRBV4-1 with TRBJ1-1; D is uncertain. The CDR3 runs 14 residues. From germline, CDR1 is MGHRA and CDR2 YSYEKL. With 0 bases removed from V and 5 bases from J, the gap between germline ends came to 10 bases. CDR3 sequence (DNA): TGCGCCAGCAGCCAAGATCGGGGAAGAACTGAAGCTTTCTTT. Protein product: CASSQDRGRTEAFF.

This clone was detected only a few times. The chain employs TRBV14 and TRBJ2-2; 13 bases line up with TRBD2. J lost 7 bases, V lost 1 base, and 21 bases had no gene match. The CDR3 spans 22 residues. Germline CDR1 is SGHDN and CDR2 is FVKESK. The CDR3 sequence: CASSQGNSLRIGLAGVVGELFF. In DNA, the CDR3 is TGTGCCAGCAGCCAAGGGAATTCGCTTCGAATAGGACTAGCGGGAGTTGTCGGGGAGCTGTTTTTT.

V is TRBV2 and J is TRBJ1-4; weak D call: TRBD1 (5 bases). The CDR3 consists of 13 residues. Germline V gene data show CDR1 as SNHLY and CDR2 as FYNNEI. V dropped 10 bases and J dropped 8 bases, with 17 bases sitting between them. In nucleotides, the CDR3 is TGTGCCACCAACTGGCAGGGTGAGGAAAAACTGTTTTTT. Its protein is CATNWQGEEKLFF.

This clone was counted between two and nine times. The chain has TRBV7-2 and TRBJ2-7; 8 positions match TRBD1. V lost 2 bases and J lost 1; bases outside the gene matches: 1. The CDR3 extends over 14 amino acids. Germline V gene sequence: CDR1 SGHTA, CDR2 FQGNSA. As DNA, the CDR3 is TGTGCCAGCAGCTTACGACAGGGGTCCTACGAGCAGTACTTC. Its protein product is CASSLRQGSYEQYF.

The rearrangement links TRBV15 to TRBJ2-2; D possibly corresponds to TRBD1 (6 bases). This CDR3 spans 17 amino acids. With 0 bases removed from V and 0 bases from J, the gap between germline ends came to 11 bases. Germline lookup yields CDR1 LNHNV and CDR2 YYDKDF (reference sequence). DNA of the CDR3: TGTGCCACCAGCAGAGATTTGACAGGAACGAACACCGGGGAGCTGTTTTTT. It is translated as CATSRDLTGTNTGELFF. Drawing the rest from reference TRBV15 and TRBJ2-2, the complete variable domain is DAMVIQNPRYQVTQFGKPVTLSCSQTLNHNVMYWYQQKSSQAPKLLFHYYDKDFNNEADTPDNFQSRRPNTSFCFLDIRSPGLGDTAMYLCATSRDLTGTNTGELFFGEGSRLTVL.

The gene calls are TRBV4-1 and TRBJ2-1; weak D call: TRBD1 (7 bases). The V gene lost 1 base and the J gene lost 10 bases, with 14 bases spanning the gap. Germline CDR1 MGHRA, CDR2 YSYEKL. CDR3 length: 14 residues. The CDR3 region is CASSQAQQGREQFF. In DNA, the CDR3 is TGCGCCAGCAGCCAAGCGCAACAGGGGAGGGAGCAGTTCTTC.

The rearrangement links TRBV27 to TRBJ2-7; 8 bases agree with TRBD1. The CDR3 length is 13 residues. Germline V gives CDR1 MNHEY, CDR2 SMNVEV (reference sequence). The V gene end was trimmed by 5 bases and the J gene end by 4 bases; junction bases not matched to a gene: 4. CDR3 coding DNA: TGTGCCAGCAGTCTCTACAGGGGGTACGAGCAGTACTTC. Its protein product is CASSLYRGYEQYF.

V usage is TRBV9 and J usage is TRBJ2-2; 9 bases are shared with TRBD2. V was clipped by 3 bases and J by 3 bases; unmatched bases: 6. The CDR3 spans 16 residues. Germline V gene sequence: CDR1 SGDLS, CDR2 YYNGEE. In DNA, the CDR3 is TGTGCCAGCAGCGCTCAGGGACTAGCTTACACCGGGGAGCTGTTTTTT. Its protein product is CASSAQGLAYTGELFF. The whole variable domain, remainder taken from reference TRBV9 and TRBJ2-2, is DSGVTQTPKHLITATGQRVTLRCSPRSGDLSVYWYQQSLDQGLQFLIQYYNGEERAKGNILERFSAQQFPDLHSELNLSSLELGDSALYFCASSAQGLAYTGELFFGEGSRLTVL.